These 29 T cell receptor beta chains came from one sample sequenced in a study of monozygotic twins with inflammatory bowel disease (dated by TCRdb to between 2018 and 2020). Receptor amplification or capture employed 5' RACE. Sequencing instrument: Illumina HiSeq 2500. TCRdb reprocessed the reads into one record per CDR3 protein sequence, lacking DNA. This sample's table has entries for about 200,000 distinct CDR3 sequences. The top ten clones comprise less than 9% of the sample. Sequenced material: blood. Every receptor here comes from a human donor with ulcerative colitis or Crohn's disease, or a healthy co-twin of an affected twin (not recorded which).

The chain has TRBV6-1 and TRBJ2-6. The CDR3 runs to 15 residues. The germline V gene encodes CDR1 MNHNS and CDR2 SASEGT. The CDR3: CASTQRSSGANVLTF.

The J gene is TRBJ2-1, the V gene TRBV5-4; TCRdb reports TRBD2, a call that lacks DNA to check it against. This CDR3 is 15 amino acids long. Germline V lookup: CDR1 SGHNT, CDR2 YYREEE (reference sequence). The CDR3 sequence is CASSVGLAIYNEQFF. Full variable domain (rest looked up from reference TRBV5-4 and TRBJ2-1): ETGVTQSPTHLIKTRGQQVTLRCSSQSGHNTVSWYQQALGQGPQFIFQYYREEENGRGNFPPRFSGLQFPNYSSELNVNALELDDSALYLCASSVGLAIYNEQFFGPGTRLTVL.

This rearrangement joins TRBV7-2 to TRBJ1-2; without DNA, the TCRdb call of TRBD1 cannot be checked. From germline, CDR1 is SGHTA and CDR2 FQGNSA. The CDR3 covers 14 residues. The CDR3: CASSEDRGRYGYTF. The complete variable domain, with remaining parts taken from reference TRBV7-2 and TRBJ1-2, reads GAGVSQSPSNKVTEKGKDVELRCDPISGHTALYWYRQSLGQGLEFLIYFQGNSAPDKSGLPSDRFSAERTGGSVSTLTIQRTQQEDSAVYLCASSEDRGRYGYTFGSGTRLTVV.

This rearrangement joins TRBV9 to TRBJ2-3. The CDR3 is made up of 14 amino acids. Germline CDR1 SGDLS, CDR2 YYNGEE. CDR3 protein: CASSVEQLTDTQYF.

V usage is TRBV3-1 and J usage is TRBJ2-5. CDR1 and CDR2 (germline): LGHDT, YNNKEL (reference sequence). The CDR3 loop spans 15 amino acids. CDR3 residues: CASSQFTGDQETQYF.

The gene calls are TRBV12-3 or TRBV12-4 and TRBJ2-1; checking the TCRdb D call of TRBD1 is not possible without DNA. This CDR3 has 14 amino acids. The CDR3 reads CASSPGQVLNEQFF.

The chain links TRBV12-3 or TRBV12-4 to TRBJ2-7; TCRdb's assignment of TRBD1 cannot be checked, as there is no DNA. This CDR3 has 11 amino acids. This CDR3 is CASSKGYEQYF.

The chain joins TRBV29-1 to TRBJ2-3; TCRdb's assignment of TRBD1 cannot be checked, as there is no DNA. CDR1 is SQVTM and CDR2 is ANQGSEA in the germline V gene. This CDR3 has 13 amino acids. CDR3 region: CSGDSFYTDTQYF.

The chain recombines TRBV5-1 with TRBJ1-2; TCRdb calls TRBD1, which cannot be checked without DNA. Germline assignment: CDR1 SGHRS and CDR2 YFSETQ. The CDR3 sequence is 14 residues long. The CDR3 here is CASTPGQGESGYTF.

The V and J genes are TRBV20-1 and TRBJ1-3. The CDR3 is made up of 13 amino acids. Germline values: CDR1 DFQATT, CDR2 SNEGSKA (reference sequence). The CDR3 region is CSARVAGGNTIYF.

The chain carries TRBV7-9 and TRBJ2-3; TCRdb gives TRBD2 as the D gene, but with no DNA this cannot be confirmed. The CDR3 runs to 16 residues. Germline-derived CDR1 and CDR2 are SEHNR and FQNEAQ (reference sequence). CDR3 loop: CASSRGVAGDTDTQYF. The whole variable domain, filled in from reference TRBV7-9 and TRBJ2-3, reads DTGVSQNPRHKITKRGQNVTFRCDPISEHNRLYWYRQTLGQGPEFLTYFQNEAQLEKSRLLSDRFSAERPKGSFSTLEIQRTEQGDSAMYLCASSRGVAGDTDTQYFGPGTRLTVL.

The chain combines TRBV5-1 with TRBJ2-1. Germline CDR1 and CDR2: SGHRS and YFSETQ. The CDR3 runs to 15 residues. The CDR3 sequence: CATKAASTAYNEQFF. Using reference TRBV5-1 and TRBJ2-1 for the parts outside the CDR3, the full variable domain is KAGVTQTPRYLIKTRGQQVTLSCSPISGHRSVSWYQQTPGQGLQFLFEYFSETQRNKGNFPGRFSGRQFSNSRSEMNVSTLELGDSALYLCATKAASTAYNEQFFGPGTRLTVL.

The rearrangement uses TRBV7-9 and TRBJ1-1; TCRdb outputs TRBD1, but without DNA this stays unchecked. Germline CDR1 reads SEHNR; CDR2 reads FQNEAQ (reference sequence). The CDR3 spans 14 residues. CDR3 sequence: CASSLGTGRTEAFF. Complete variable domain (other parts from reference TRBV7-9 and TRBJ1-1): DTGVSQNPRHKITKRGQNVTFRCDPISEHNRLYWYRQTLGQGPEFLTYFQNEAQLEKSRLLSDRFSAERPKGSFSTLEIQRTEQGDSAMYLCASSLGTGRTEAFFGQGTRLTVV.

The chain has TRBV2 and TRBJ2-2; without DNA, the TCRdb call of TRBD2 cannot be checked. Per the germline V gene, CDR1 is SNHLY and CDR2 is FYNNEI. The CDR3 contains 16 residues. The CDR3 spells CASSPTSGSISGELFF.

This sequence joins TRBV11-2 and TRBJ2-1; lacking DNA, the TRBD2 call made by TCRdb goes unchecked. The germline V gene has CDR1 SGHAT and CDR2 FQNNGV. The CDR3 has 15 residues. CDR3: CASSSPGLARGEQFF.

This chain uses TRBV5-1 with TRBJ1-4; the TCRdb D gene call, TRBD1, has no DNA to confirm it. Germline loops: CDR1 SGHRS, CDR2 YFSETQ. CDR3 length: 14 amino acids. The CDR3 is CASSQGPGGEKLFF.

The V gene is TRBV6-5, the J gene TRBJ1-1. Looked up from germline, CDR1 is MNHEY and CDR2 is SVGAGI. The CDR3 totals 15 residues. CDR3 protein: CASSYSIEVLIEAFF.

The rearrangement uses TRBV6-2 or TRBV6-3 and TRBJ2-7; checking the TCRdb D call of TRBD1 is not possible without DNA. The CDR3 consists of 15 residues. CDR1 MNHEY and CDR2 SVGEGT come from the germline V gene. CDR3: CASSYSKRGDYEQYF.

V is TRBV5-6 and J is TRBJ2-2; TCRdb picks TRBD1, but there is no DNA to check that call. From germline, CDR1 is SGHDT and CDR2 YYEEEE. There are 16 residues in the CDR3. CDR3 sequence reads: CASSHMTGQGTGELFF.

The gene calls are TRBV3-1 and TRBJ2-1; the D call of TRBD2 rests on TCRdb alone, since no DNA is present to check it. Looked up from germline, CDR1 is LGHDT and CDR2 is YNNKEL (reference sequence). This CDR3 is 13 amino acids long. The CDR3: CASSQGLAGEQFF.

The chain combines TRBV11-2 with TRBJ2-7; absent DNA, TCRdb's TRBD2 call cannot be checked. CDR1 and CDR2 (germline): SGHAT, FQNNGV. This CDR3 spans 16 amino acids. CDR3 in amino acids: CASSETSGTFSYEQYF.

The V call is TRBV7-8, the J call TRBJ2-3; TCRdb indicates TRBD2, and absent DNA this call remains unverified. Germline loops: CDR1 SGHVS, CDR2 FQNEAQ. The length of the CDR3 is 15 residues. The CDR3 sequence is CASSREAGDTDTQYF.

The rearrangement links TRBV12-5 to TRBJ1-1; the TRBD1 assignment by TCRdb is unverifiable without DNA. Germline CDR1 and CDR2: LGHNT and FRNRAP. CDR3 length: 14 amino acids. The CDR3 spells CASGLPDRGLEAFF.

The CDR3 protein is CASSLVVGNTGELFF. The V gene is TRBV7-2, the J gene TRBJ2-2. CDR1 is SGHTA, CDR2 FQGNSA, per germline. The CDR3 runs 15 residues. Together with reference TRBV7-2 and TRBJ2-2, the CDR3 gives the full variable domain: GAGVSQSPSNKVTEKGKDVELRCDPISGHTALYWYRQSLGQGLEFLIYFQGNSAPDKSGLPSDRFSAERTGGSVSTLTIQRTQQEDSAVYLCASSLVVGNTGELFFGEGSRLTVL.

The V gene is TRBV5-1, the J gene TRBJ2-7. This CDR3 has 16 residues. Germline-derived CDR1 and CDR2 are SGHRS and YFSETQ. This CDR3 reads CASSSRRTVGTYEQYF.

This chain links TRBV3-1 with TRBJ1-1; lacking DNA, the TRBD1 call made by TCRdb goes unchecked. Per the germline V gene, CDR1 is LGHDT and CDR2 is YNNKEL (reference sequence). The CDR3 spans 14 residues. The CDR3 region is CASSPAWGLTEAFF.

This chain uses TRBV7-2 with TRBJ1-1; TCRdb selects TRBD1, and the lack of DNA leaves this call unchecked. The length of the CDR3 is 15 residues. Germline assignment: CDR1 SGHTA and CDR2 FQGNSA. CDR3 region: CASSGATGMNTEAFF.

CDR3 loop: CASSSGGKQYF. The chain has TRBV5-6 and TRBJ2-7. The CDR3 runs to 11 residues. Germline V CDR1 and CDR2: SGHDT, YYEEEE.

V is TRBV2 and J is TRBJ1-1; TCRdb indicates TRBD1, and absent DNA this call remains unverified. Germline V lookup: CDR1 SNHLY, CDR2 FYNNEI. The CDR3 runs to 11 residues. The CDR3 spells CASSGYREAFF.